There are a few counts of the clone carrying this T cell receptor beta chain. This sample was included in a study of early T cells in non-severe SARS-CoV-2 infection. TCRdb re-called the 5' RACE reads through MiXCR, storing one row per CDR3 protein. The sample comprises about 64,000 distinct CDR3 sequences, roughly 12% of which are singletons, and over 1.1% rests with the top ten. The CDR3 spans 13 residues. CDR1 is SGHKS and CDR2 is YYEKEE in the germline V gene (reference sequence). Trimming shortened V by 0 bases and J by 6 bases, and 8 bases separated the two germline ends. The source was whole blood, collected at baseline. The sequence came from an adult who was a healthcare worker with PCR-confirmed SARS-CoV-2 infection or an uninfected control (not recorded which). The chain is built from TRBV5-5 and TRBJ2-3, with D tentatively TRBD2 (5 bases). In DNA form, the CDR3 reads TGTGCCAGCAGCTTGGTGCCGGGGGATACGCAGTATTTT. Encoded protein: CASSLVPGDTQYF.